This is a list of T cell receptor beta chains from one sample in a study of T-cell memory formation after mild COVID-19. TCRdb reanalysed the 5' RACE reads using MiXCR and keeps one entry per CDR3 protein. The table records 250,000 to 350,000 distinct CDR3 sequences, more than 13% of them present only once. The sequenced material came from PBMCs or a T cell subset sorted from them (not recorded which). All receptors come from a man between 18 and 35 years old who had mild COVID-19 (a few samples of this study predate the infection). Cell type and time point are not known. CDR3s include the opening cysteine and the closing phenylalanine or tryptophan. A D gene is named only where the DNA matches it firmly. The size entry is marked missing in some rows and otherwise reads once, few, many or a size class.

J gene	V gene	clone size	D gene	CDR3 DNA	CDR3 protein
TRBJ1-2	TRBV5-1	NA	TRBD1	TGCGCCAGCAGCCCGTCTGGGACAGGGGGCTACGGCTACACCTTC	CASSPSGTGGYGYTF
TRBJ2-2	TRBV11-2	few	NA	TGTGCCAGCAGCTTAAGGGCATTCACCGGGGAGCTGTTTTTT	CASSLRAFTGELFF
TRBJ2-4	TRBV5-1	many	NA	TGCGCCAGCAGCTTGCTTCCAGGGCGGGCCAAAAACATTCAGTACTTC	CASSLLPGRAKNIQYF
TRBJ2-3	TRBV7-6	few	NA	TGTGCCAGCAGCCCCGGTGGGGGCCATAGCGGAAGGGCAGATACGCAGTATTTT	CASSPGGGHSGRADTQYF
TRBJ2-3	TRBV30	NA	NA	TGTGCCTGGAGTGTGATGGACAGTCATACGCAGTATTTT	CAWSVMDSHTQYF
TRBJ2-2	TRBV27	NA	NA	TGTGCCAGCAGTTTAATTAGGCAGCACGCCGGGGAGCTGTTTTTT	CASSLIRQHAGELFF
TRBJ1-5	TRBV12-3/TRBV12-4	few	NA	TGTGCCAGCAGAACCAACCCGGGAGATCAGCCCCAGCATTTT	CASRTNPGDQPQHF
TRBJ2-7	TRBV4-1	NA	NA	TGCGCCAGCAGCCTTACCGACAGTTACGAGCAGTACTTC	CASSLTDSYEQYF
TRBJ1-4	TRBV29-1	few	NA	TGCAGCGTGTTTACAGAGAGACTGTTTTTT	CSVFTERLFF
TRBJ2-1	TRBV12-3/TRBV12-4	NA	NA	TGTGCCAGTATTAGGAGCTCCTACAATGAGCAGTTCTTC	CASIRSSYNEQFF
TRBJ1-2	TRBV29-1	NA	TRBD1	TGCAGCGGGGGACAGGGCTCCATTGGCTACACCTTC	CSGGQGSIGYTF
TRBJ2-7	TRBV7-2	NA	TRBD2	TGTGCCAGCAGCTTATTTCCTAGCGGGGGGAAGTACTTC	CASSLFPSGGKYF
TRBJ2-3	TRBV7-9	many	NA	TGTGCCAGCAGCTTCATAACTAGCACAGATACGCAGTATTTT	CASSFITSTDTQYF
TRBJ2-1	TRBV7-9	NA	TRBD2	TGTGCCAGCAGCTTCAGCGGGGGGGACAATGAGCAGTTCTTC	CASSFSGGDNEQFF
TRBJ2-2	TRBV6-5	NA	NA	TGTGCCAGCAGCTTAACGACACCCGCCACCGGGGAGCTGTTTTTT	CASSLTTPATGELFF
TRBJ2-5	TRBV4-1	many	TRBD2	TGCGCCAGCAGCCCCCACGGGACTATCCAAGAGACCCAGTACTTC	CASSPHGTIQETQYF
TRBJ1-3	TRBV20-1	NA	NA	TGCAGTGCTAGAGAGGGCGGGGACACCATATATTTT	CSAREGGDTIYF
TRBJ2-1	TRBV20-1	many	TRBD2	TGCAGTGCTGGATCCCTAGCGGGGGGAACCTACAATGAGCAGTTCTTC	CSAGSLAGGTYNEQFF
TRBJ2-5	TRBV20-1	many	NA	TGCAGTGCTGGGGGGGACACGCAAGAGACCCAGTACTTC	CSAGGDTQETQYF
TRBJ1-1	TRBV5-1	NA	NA	TGCGCCAGCAGCGACGGGACGAGGGGGTTGACTGAAGCTTTCTTT	CASSDGTRGLTEAFF
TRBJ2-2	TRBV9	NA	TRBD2	TGTGCCAGCAGCTCGGGACTAGCGGGGTTTACCGGGGAGCTGTTTTTT	CASSSGLAGFTGELFF
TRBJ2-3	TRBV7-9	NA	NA	TGTGCCAGTAGGTGGCGGAGCGAGGATACGCAGTATTTT	CASRWRSEDTQYF
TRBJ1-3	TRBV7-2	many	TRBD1	TGTGCCAGCAGCTTAGTCGGGACAGGGGGAAACACCATATATTTT	CASSLVGTGGNTIYF
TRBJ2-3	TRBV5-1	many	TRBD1	TGCGCCAGCACCTCCGGGACAGTAAGCACAGATACGCAGTATTTT	CASTSGTVSTDTQYF
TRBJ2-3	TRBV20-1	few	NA	TGCAGTGCTAGCGCCGAAGATACGCAGTATTTT	CSASAEDTQYF